This T cell receptor (beta chain) was obtained from a study of Tregs in tolerant kidney transplant recipients. The ends lost 3 bases at V and 1 base at J; junction bases unmatched: 7. The germline V gene has CDR1 SGDLS and CDR2 YYNGEE. CDR3 length equals 16 residues. Related graft donors supplied nonmyeloablative bone marrow transplants, and mixed chimerism was transient. Generated by immunoSEQ multiplex PCR, the TCRdb table keeps only in-frame clones and is missing some. The data contain about 52,000 clones, about nine tenths of them seen just once; the ten biggest clones take up 13% to 15%. This TCR was recovered from a human patient who received a combined kidney and bone marrow transplant. Some T cells may possibly be graft donor cells. The input for sequencing was CD8+ T cells from blood (PBMCs), taken 24 months after the transplant. The rearrangement uses TRBV9 and TRBJ2-5, with TRBD1 identical over 9 bases. CDR3 DNA: TGTGCCAGCAGCGAGACAGGGGGGTTGGGCCAAGAGACCCAGTACTTC. Translating it yields CASSETGGLGQETQYF.